This entry features one T cell receptor beta chain sequence. Whole blood, unsorted for T cells, was the source of total RNA. The sample originates from a study of monozygotic twins with inflammatory bowel disease. Germline V CDR1 and CDR2: SGHVS, FQNEAQ. The CDR3 covers 14 residues. TCRdb re-analyzed the 5' RACE reads; it lists each CDR3 protein once, without DNA. The table lists approximately 400,000 distinct CDR3 sequences. Sample: blood. The V gene is TRBV7-8, the J gene TRBJ2-1; the TRBD2 assignment by TCRdb is unverifiable without DNA. This TCR was recovered from a human donor with ulcerative colitis or Crohn's disease, or a healthy co-twin of an affected twin (not recorded which). The CDR3: CATHAGLAGDEQFF.